The T cell receptor beta chain under discussion was sequenced for a study of technical replicates of blood from several donors. The CDR3 totals 14 residues. Germline V CDR1 and CDR2: MNHNY, SVGAGI (reference sequence). With 6 bases clipped from V and 4 bases from J, the junction kept 4 bases outside the gene matches. This clone turned up a few times. Generated by immunoSEQ multiplex PCR, the TCRdb table keeps only in-frame clones and is missing some. Of about 59,000 clones in the sample, roughly 93% were seen once. The sequencing input was PBMCs. This chain connects TRBV6-6 to TRBJ2-1; TRBD2 aligns across 9 bases. This receptor was taken from a human donor in good health. Some clones in this sample may be carry-over from other donors' samples. In DNA, the CDR3 is TGTGCCAGCAGCCGGACTAGCGATTACAATGAGCAGTTCTTC. Translation: CASSRTSDYNEQFF.